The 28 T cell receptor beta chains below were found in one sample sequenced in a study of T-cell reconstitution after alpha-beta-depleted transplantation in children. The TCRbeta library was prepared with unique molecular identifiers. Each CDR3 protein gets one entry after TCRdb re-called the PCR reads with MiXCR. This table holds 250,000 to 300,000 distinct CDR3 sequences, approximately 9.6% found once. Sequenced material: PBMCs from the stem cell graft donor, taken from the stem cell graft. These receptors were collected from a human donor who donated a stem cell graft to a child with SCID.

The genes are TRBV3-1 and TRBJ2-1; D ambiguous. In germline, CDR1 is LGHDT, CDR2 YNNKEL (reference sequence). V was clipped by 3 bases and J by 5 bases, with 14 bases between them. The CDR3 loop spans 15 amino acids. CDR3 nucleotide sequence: TGTGCCAGCAGCCAGGCGCTGGGTCCGGACAATGAGCAGTTCTTC. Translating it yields CASSQALGPDNEQFF.

DNA of the CDR3: TGTGCCAGCAATAACAGGGGGAACACTGAAGCTTTCTTT. Protein product: CASNNRGNTEAFF. The rearrangement joins TRBV12-3 or TRBV12-4 to TRBJ1-1; 7 bases are shared with TRBD1. This CDR3 spans 13 amino acids. V lost 7 bases and J lost 1; bases outside the gene matches: 3.

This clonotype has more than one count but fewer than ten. This CDR3 is CASSPTFPGFAGANVLTF. In DNA, the CDR3 is TGTGCCAGCAGCCCAACCTTCCCGGGTTTCGCGGGGGCCAACGTCCTGACTTTC. V gene TRBV7-8 combines with J gene TRBJ2-6, with D unclear. The length of the CDR3 is 18 residues. Germline V gene lookup returns CDR1 SGHVS and CDR2 FQNEAQ. V lost 5 bases and J lost 4, with 21 bases in between.

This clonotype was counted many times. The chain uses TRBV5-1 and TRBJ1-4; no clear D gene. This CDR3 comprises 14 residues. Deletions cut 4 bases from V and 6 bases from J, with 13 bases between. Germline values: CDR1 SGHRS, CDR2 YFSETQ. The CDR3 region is CASSEGHGYEKLFF. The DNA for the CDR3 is TGCGCCAGCAGCGAAGGTCATGGGTATGAAAAACTGTTTTTT.

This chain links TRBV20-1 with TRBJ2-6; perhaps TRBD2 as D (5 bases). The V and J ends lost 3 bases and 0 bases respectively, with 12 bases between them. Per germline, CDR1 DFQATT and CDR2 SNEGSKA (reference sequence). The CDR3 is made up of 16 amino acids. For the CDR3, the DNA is TGCAGTGCTAGGGCCGGACTGCCCTCTGGGGCCAACGTCCTGACTTTC. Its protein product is CSARAGLPSGANVLTF.

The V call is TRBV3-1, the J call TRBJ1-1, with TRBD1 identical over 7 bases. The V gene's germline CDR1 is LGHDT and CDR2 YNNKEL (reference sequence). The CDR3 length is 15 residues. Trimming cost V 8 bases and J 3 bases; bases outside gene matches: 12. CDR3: CASSQLGQGDTEAFF. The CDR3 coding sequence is TGTGCCAGCTCCCAACTGGGGCAGGGGGACACTGAAGCTTTCTTT.

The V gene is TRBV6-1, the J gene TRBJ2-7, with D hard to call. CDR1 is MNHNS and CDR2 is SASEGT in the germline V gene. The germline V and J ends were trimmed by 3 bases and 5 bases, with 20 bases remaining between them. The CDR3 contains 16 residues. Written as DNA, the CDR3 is TGTGCCAGCAGTGATCGGGTGTTGGGCGCCCCCGACGAGCAGTACTTC. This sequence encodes CASSDRVLGAPDEQYF.

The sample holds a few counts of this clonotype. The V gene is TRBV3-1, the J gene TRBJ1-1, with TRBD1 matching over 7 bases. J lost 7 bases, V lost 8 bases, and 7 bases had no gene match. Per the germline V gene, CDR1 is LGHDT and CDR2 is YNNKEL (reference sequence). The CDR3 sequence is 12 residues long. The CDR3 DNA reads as TGTGCCAGCCAACAGGGGTGGAGTGAAGCTTTCTTT. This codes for CASQQGWSEAFF.

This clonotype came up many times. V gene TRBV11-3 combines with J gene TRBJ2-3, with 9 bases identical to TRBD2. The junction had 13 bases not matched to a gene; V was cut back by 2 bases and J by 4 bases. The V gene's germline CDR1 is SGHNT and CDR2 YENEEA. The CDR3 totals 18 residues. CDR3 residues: CASSLFLWASGVSDTQYF. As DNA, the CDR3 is TGTGCCAGCAGCTTATTTTTGTGGGCTAGCGGGGTATCAGATACGCAGTATTTT.

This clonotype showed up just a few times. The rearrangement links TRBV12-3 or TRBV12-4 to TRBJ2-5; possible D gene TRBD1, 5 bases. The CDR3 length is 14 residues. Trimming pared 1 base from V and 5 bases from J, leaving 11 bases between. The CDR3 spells CASSLVGAWETQYF. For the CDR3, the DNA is TGTGCCAGCAGTTTAGTAGGGGCTTGGGAGACCCAGTACTTC.

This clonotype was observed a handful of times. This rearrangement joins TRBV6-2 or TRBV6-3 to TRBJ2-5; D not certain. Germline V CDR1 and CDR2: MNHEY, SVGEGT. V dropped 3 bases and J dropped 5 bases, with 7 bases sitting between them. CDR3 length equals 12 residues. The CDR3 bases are TGTGCCAGCAGTTATGGATGGGAGACCCAGTACTTC. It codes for CASSYGWETQYF.

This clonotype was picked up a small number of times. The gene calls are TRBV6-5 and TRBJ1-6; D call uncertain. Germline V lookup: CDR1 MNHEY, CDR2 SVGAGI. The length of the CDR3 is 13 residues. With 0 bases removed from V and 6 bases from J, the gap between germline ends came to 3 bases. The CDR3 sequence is CASSYSINSPLHF. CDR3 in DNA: TGTGCCAGCAGTTACTCCATTAATTCACCCCTCCACTTT.

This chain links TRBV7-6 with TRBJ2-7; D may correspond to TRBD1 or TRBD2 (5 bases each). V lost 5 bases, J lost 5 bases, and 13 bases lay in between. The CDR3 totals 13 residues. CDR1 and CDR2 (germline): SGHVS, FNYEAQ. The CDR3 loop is CASSPTGTNEQYF. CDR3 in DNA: TGTGCCAGCAGCCCGACCGGGACGAACGAGCAGTACTTC.

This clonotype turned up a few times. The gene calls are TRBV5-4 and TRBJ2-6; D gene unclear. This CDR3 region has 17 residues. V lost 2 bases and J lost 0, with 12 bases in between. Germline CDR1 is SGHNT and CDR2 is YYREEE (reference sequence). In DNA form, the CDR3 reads TGTGCCAGCAGCTTTGGTTGGGTATTCTCTGGGGCCAACGTCCTGACTTTC. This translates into CASSFGWVFSGANVLTF.

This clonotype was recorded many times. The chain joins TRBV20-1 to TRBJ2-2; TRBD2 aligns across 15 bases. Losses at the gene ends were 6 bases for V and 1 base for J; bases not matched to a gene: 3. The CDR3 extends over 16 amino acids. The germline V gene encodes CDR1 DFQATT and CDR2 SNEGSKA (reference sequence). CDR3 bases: TGCAGTGCCTGGGGACTAGCGGGGGGGAACACCGGGGAGCTGTTTTTT. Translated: CSAWGLAGGNTGELFF.

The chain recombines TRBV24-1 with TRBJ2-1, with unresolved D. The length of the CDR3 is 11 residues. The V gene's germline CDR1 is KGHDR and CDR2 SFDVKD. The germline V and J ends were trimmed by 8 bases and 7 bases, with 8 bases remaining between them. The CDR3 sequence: CATKLGNEQFF. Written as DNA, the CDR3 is TGTGCCACCAAGCTGGGGAATGAGCAGTTCTTC.

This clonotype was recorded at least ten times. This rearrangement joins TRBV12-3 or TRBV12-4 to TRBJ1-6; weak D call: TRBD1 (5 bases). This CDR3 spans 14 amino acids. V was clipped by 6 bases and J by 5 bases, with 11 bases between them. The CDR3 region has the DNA TGTGCCAGCAGCCCAGGACAAGATAATTCACCCCTCCACTTT. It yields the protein CASSPGQDNSPLHF.

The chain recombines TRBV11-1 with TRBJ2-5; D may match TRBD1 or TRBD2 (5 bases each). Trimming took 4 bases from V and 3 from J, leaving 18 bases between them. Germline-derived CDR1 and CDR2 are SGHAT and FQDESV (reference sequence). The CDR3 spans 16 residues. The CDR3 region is CASSWGMSLGKETQYF. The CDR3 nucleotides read TGTGCCAGCAGCTGGGGGATGTCGCTGGGGAAAGAGACCCAGTACTTC.

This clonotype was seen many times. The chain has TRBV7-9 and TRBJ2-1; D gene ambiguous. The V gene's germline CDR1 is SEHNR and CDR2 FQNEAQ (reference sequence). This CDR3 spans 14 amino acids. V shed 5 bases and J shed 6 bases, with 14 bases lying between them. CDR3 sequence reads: CASSRINNVNEQFF. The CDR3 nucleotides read TGTGCCAGCAGCCGCATAAATAATGTCAATGAGCAGTTCTTC. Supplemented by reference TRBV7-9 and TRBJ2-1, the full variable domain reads DTGVSQNPRHKITKRGQNVTFRCDPISEHNRLYWYRQTLGQGPEFLTYFQNEAQLEKSRLLSDRFSAERPKGSFSTLEIQRTEQGDSAMYLCASSRINNVNEQFFGPGTRLTVL.

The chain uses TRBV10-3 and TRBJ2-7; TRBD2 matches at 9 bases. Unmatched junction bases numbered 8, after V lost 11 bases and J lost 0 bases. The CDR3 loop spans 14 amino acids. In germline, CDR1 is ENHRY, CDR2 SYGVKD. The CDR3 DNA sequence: TGTGCCGCGGGTGGCGGGGGGGACTCCTACGAGCAGTACTTC. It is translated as CAAGGGGDSYEQYF.

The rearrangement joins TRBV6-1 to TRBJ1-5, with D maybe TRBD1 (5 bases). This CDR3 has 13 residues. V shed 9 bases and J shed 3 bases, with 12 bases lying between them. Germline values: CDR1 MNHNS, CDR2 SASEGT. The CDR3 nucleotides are TGTGCCAGTGCCCGGACATTCAATCAGCCCCAGCATTTT. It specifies CASARTFNQPQHF.

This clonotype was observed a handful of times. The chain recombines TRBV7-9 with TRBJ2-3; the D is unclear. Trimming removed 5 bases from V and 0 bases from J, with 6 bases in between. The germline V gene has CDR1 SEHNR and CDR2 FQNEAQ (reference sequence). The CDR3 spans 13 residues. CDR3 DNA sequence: TGTGCCAGCAGCACGACTAGCACAGATACGCAGTATTTT. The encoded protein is CASSTTSTDTQYF. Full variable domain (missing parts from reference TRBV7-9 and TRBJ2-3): DTGVSQNPRHKITKRGQNVTFRCDPISEHNRLYWYRQTLGQGPEFLTYFQNEAQLEKSRLLSDRFSAERPKGSFSTLEIQRTEQGDSAMYLCASSTTSTDTQYFGPGTRLTVL.

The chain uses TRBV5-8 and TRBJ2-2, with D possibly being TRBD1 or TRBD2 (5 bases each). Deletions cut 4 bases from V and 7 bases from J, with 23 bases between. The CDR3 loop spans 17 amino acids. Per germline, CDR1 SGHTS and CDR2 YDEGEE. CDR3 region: CASSPGTESRIIGELFF. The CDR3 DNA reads TGTGCCAGCAGCCCCGGGACCGAATCTCGAATTATCGGGGAGCTGTTTTTT. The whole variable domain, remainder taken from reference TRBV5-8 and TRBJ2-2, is EAGVTQSPTHLIKTRGQQATLRCSPISGHTSVYWYQQALGLGLQFLLWYDEGEERNRGNFPPRFSGRQFPNYSSELNVNALELEDSALYLCASSPGTESRIIGELFFGEGSRLTVL.

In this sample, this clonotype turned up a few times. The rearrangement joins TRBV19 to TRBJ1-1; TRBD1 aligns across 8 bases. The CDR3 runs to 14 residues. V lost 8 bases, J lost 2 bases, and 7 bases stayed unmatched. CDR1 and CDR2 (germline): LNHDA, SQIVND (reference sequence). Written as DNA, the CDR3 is TGTGCCAGTCCACTGGACAGGGACAACACTGAAGCTTTCTTT. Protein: CASPLDRDNTEAFF.

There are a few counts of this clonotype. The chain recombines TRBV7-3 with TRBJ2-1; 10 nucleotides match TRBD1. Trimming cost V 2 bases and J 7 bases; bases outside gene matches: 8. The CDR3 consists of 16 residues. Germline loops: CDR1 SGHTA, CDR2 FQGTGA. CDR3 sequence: CASSLRGQGIKNEQFF. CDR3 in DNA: TGTGCCAGCAGCTTACGGGGACAGGGGATTAAGAATGAGCAGTTCTTC.

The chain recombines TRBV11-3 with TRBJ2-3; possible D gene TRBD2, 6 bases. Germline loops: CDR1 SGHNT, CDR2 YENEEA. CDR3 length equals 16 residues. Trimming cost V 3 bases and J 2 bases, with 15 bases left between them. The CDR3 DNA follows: TGTGCCAGCAGCTTTGGGAGGCGGGGCGACACAGATACGCAGTATTTT. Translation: CASSFGRRGDTDTQYF.

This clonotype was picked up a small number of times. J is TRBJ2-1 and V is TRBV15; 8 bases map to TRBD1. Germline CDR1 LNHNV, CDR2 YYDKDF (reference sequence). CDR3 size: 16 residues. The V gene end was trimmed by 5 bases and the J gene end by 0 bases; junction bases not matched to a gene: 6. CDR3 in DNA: TGTGCCACCAGCCCGGACAGGGTGAGCTCCTACAATGAGCAGTTCTTC. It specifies CATSPDRVSSYNEQFF.

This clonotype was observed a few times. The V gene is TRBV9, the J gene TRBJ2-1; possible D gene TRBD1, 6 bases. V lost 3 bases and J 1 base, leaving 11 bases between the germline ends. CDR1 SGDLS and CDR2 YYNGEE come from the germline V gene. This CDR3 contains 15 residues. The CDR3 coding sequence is TGTGCCAGCAGCGAACAGGGACCATCCTACAATGAGCAGTTCTTC. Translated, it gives CASSEQGPSYNEQFF.